This TCR beta chain was documented in a study of Ad26.COV2.S vaccination and SARS-CoV-2 variants. TCRdb's copy holds only in-frame clones and misses some; the assay was immunoSEQ multiplex PCR. The sample shows 440,000 or so clones, 80% to 95% of them seen only once. This CDR3 contains 15 residues. V was clipped by 1 base and J by 0 bases, with 8 bases between them. Germline V lookup: CDR1 SGHTA, CDR2 FQGNSA. The treatment is: 19 received Ad26.COV2.S at low or high dose, single or two shots; about 5 received placebo; per-sample allocation not given. Collection of samples fell on day 63 after the first vaccine or placebo injection.

The chain combines TRBV7-2 with TRBJ2-3; no reliable D call. The sequences come from peripheral blood, collected in a trial of Ad26.COV2.S vaccine versus placebo. This clonotype originated in a person aged 18-60 years who received the Ad26.COV2.S COVID-19 vaccine or a placebo. The CDR3 spells CASSLEDFSTDTQYF. The CDR3 nucleotides read TGTGCCAGCAGCTTAGAAGACTTCAGCACAGATACGCAGTATTTT.